Here is one TCR beta chain with its context. Antigen unknown. The data were taken from a study of cytomegalovirus exposure and HLA in healthy donors. This PCR relied on a set of 60 Vbeta primers and 13 Jbeta primers. Data came from immunoSEQ multiplex PCR; TCRdb stores just in-frame clones and leaves some out. This table holds 140,000 to 150,000 clones, roughly 82% found once. Whole-study results and caveats: V segments that were indistinguishable, TRBV6-2 and TRBV6-3 among them, were omitted from analysis. The availability of immune exposure information extended only to CMV serostatus. In a later analysis, compared with equally common non-associated chains, HLA-associated beta chains were more expanded.

Germline CDR1 is SGHTA and CDR2 is FQGNSA. Trimming took off 5 bases at V and 6 bases at J, with 16 bases between the two ends. The CDR3 runs 15 residues. This receptor was identified in a man aged 30-40 years in good health and CMV-seronegative. V and J are TRBV7-2 and TRBJ1-4; a possible D gene is TRBD1 (6 bases). Source material: PBMCs. The CDR3 loop reads CASSPVSDSYEKLFF. Here the CDR3 DNA reads TGTGCCAGCAGCCCCGTTTCGGACAGCTATGAAAAACTGTTTTTT.